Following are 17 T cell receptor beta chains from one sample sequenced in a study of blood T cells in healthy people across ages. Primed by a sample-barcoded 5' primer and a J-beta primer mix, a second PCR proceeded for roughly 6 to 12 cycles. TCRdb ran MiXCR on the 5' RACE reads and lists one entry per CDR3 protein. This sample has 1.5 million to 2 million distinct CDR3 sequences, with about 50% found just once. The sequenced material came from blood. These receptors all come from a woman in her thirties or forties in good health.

The CDR3 protein is CASSMGSNSYEQYF. For the CDR3, the DNA is TGCGCCAGCTCTATGGGCTCAAACTCCTACGAGCAGTACTTC. The V call is TRBV5-1, the J call TRBJ2-7; D is uncertain. Deletions cut 7 bases from V and 0 bases from J, with 14 bases between. The germline V gene encodes CDR1 SGHRS and CDR2 YFSETQ. The CDR3 is 14 residues long.

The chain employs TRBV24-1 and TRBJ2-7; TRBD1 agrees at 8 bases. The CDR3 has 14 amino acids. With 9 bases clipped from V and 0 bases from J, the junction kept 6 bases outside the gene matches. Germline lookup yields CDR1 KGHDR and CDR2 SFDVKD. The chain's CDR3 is CATRTGWDSYEQYF. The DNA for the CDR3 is TGTGCCACCCGGACAGGGTGGGACTCCTACGAGCAGTACTTC.

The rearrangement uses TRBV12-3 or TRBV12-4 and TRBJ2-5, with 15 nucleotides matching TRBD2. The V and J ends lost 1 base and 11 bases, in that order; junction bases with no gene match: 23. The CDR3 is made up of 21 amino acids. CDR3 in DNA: TGTGCCAGCAGTTTAGGGGGAAGGACTAGCGGGGGGGCTAAAGGGAACAATGAGCAGTACTTC. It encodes CASSLGGRTSGGAKGNNEQYF.

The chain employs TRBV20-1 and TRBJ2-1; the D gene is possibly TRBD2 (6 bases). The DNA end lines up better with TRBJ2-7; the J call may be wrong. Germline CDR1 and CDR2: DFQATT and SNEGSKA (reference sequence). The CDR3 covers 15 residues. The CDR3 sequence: CSARSLTGDRHEQYF. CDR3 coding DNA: TGCAGTGCTAGGAGTTTGACGGGGGACCGACATGAGCAGTACTTC.

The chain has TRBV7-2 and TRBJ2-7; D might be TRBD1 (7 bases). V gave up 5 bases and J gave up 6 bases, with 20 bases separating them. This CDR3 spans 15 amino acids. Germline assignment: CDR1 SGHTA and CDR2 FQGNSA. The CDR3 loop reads CASSHLIPGGSEQYF. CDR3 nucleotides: TGTGCCAGCAGCCACCTTATCCCAGGGGGGAGCGAGCAGTACTTC.

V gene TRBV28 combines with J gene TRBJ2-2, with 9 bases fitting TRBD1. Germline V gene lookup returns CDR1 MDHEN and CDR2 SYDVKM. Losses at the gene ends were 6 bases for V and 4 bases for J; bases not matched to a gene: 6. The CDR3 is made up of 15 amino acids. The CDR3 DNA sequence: TGTGCCAGCAGCAAGGGACAGGGCATCACCGGGGAGCTGTTTTTT. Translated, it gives CASSKGQGITGELFF. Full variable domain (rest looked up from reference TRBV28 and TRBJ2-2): DVKVTQSSRYLVKRTGEKVFLECVQDMDHENMFWYRQDPGLGLRLIYFSYDVKMKEKGDIPEGYSVSREKKERFSLILESASTNQTSMYLCASSKGQGITGELFFGEGSRLTVL.

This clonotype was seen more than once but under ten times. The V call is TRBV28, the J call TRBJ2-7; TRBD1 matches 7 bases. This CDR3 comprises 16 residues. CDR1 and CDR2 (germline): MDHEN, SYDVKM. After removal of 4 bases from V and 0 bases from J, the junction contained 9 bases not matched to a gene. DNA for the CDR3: TGTGCCAGCAGTTCGCTATGGACAGGTAGCTCCTACGAGCAGTACTTC. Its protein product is CASSSLWTGSSYEQYF.

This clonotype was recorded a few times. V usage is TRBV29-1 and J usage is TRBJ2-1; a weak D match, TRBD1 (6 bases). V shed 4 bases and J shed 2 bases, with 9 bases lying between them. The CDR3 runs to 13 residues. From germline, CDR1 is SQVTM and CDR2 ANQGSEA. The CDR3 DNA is TGCAGCGTTGCTAGGACAGCCTACAATGAGCAGTTCTTC. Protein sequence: CSVARTAYNEQFF.

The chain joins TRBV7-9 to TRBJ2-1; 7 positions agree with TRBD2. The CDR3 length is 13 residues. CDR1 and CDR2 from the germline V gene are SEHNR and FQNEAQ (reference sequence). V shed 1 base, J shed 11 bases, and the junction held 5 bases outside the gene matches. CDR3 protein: CASSLDVGGKQFF. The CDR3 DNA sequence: TGTGCCAGCAGCTTAGACGTGGGGGGGAAGCAGTTCTTC.

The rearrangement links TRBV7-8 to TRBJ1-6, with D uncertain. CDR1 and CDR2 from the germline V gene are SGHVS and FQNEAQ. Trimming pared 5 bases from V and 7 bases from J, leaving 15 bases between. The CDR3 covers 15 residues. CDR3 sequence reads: CASSAGSGDNSPLHF. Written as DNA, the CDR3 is TGTGCCAGCAGCGCTGGGTCAGGCGACAATTCACCCCTCCACTTT. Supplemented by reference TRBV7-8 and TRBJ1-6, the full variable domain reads GAGVSQSPRYKVAKRGQDVALRCDPISGHVSLFWYQQALGQGPEFLTYFQNEAQLDKSGLPSDRFFAERPEGSVSTLKIQRTQQEDSAVYLCASSAGSGDNSPLHFGNGTRLTVT.

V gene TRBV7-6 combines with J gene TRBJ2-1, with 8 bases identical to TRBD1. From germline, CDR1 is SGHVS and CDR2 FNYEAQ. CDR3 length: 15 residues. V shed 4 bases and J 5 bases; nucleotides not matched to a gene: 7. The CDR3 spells CASSSTGTGNNEQFF. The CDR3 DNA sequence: TGTGCCAGCAGCTCCACCGGGACAGGTAACAATGAGCAGTTCTTC.

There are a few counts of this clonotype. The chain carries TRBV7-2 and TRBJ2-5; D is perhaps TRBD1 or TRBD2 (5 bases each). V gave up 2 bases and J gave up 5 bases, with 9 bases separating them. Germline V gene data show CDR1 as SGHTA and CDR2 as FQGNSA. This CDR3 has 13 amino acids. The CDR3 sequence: CASSLQGTETQYF. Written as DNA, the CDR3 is TGTGCCAGCAGCTTACAAGGGACGGAGACCCAGTACTTC.

The CDR3 sequence: CSARYGGGLVGSTDTQYF. CDR3 nucleotides: TGCAGTGCTAGATATGGAGGGGGCCTTGTTGGTAGCACAGATACGCAGTATTTT. The rearrangement links TRBV20-1 to TRBJ2-3; a weak D match, TRBD1 (7 bases). Germline V CDR1 and CDR2: DFQATT, SNEGSKA (reference sequence). With 2 bases removed from V and 0 bases from J, the gap between germline ends came to 21 bases. The CDR3 totals 18 residues.

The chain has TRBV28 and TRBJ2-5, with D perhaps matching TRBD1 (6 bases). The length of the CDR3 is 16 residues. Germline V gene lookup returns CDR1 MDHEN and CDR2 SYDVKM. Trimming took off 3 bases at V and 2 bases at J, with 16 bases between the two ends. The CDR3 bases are TGTGCCAGCAGTTTTTCGACAGGTTTACTTCAAGAGACCCAGTACTTC. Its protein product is CASSFSTGLLQETQYF.

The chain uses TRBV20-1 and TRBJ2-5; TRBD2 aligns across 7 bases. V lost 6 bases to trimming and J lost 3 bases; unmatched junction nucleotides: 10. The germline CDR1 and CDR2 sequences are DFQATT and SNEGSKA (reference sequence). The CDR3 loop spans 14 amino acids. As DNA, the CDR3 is TGCAGTGCGGACCACCTAGCGGCAAAAGAGACCCAGTACTTC. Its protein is CSADHLAAKETQYF.

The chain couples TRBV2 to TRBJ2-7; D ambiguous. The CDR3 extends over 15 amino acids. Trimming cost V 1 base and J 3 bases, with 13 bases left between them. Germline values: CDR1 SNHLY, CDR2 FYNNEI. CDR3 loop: CASSEEGSRYYEQYF. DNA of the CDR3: TGTGCCAGCAGTGAAGAGGGCAGCAGGTACTACGAGCAGTACTTC.

CDR3 loop: CASSSRTSGGVGDTQYF. CDR3 DNA: TGTGCCAGCAGCTCCCGGACTAGCGGGGGGGTCGGTGATACGCAGTATTTT. V usage is TRBV11-2 and J usage is TRBJ2-3; TRBD2 aligns across 15 bases. Germline V gene data show CDR1 as SGHAT and CDR2 as FQNNGV. CDR3 length: 17 residues. V lost 4 bases, J lost 6 bases, and 8 bases stayed unmatched.